Listed below are T cell receptor beta chains from one sample, sequenced in a study of cytomegalovirus exposure and HLA in healthy donors. Only in-frame clones appear in the TCRdb table, and some are missing; sequencing was by immunoSEQ multiplex PCR. The sample holds 170,000 or so clones, 80% seen once. Source material: PBMCs. These receptors all come from a man younger than 40 in good health and CMV-seropositive. Both conserved end residues are part of each CDR3. The order of the fields is V gene, J gene, CDR3 protein.

TRBV6-1,TRBJ2-5,CASSKRDRVQTQYF
TRBV27,TRBJ2-7,CASSLSPGTYEQYF
TRBV11-3,TRBJ1-6,CASSLTGGAGNSPLHF
TRBV7-3,TRBJ2-1,CASSLTRVDEQFF
TRBV2,TRBJ2-5,CASSSGLAGGETQYF
TRBV18,TRBJ1-1,CASSPGQGAEAFF
TRBV28,TRBJ2-5,CASSLRGRATIKTQYF
TRBV7-2,TRBJ2-7,CASSLAGLAGRGSLREQYF
TRBV7-2,TRBJ2-1,CASSLGPRGQFF
TRBV7-2,TRBJ2-5,CASSRLGQETQYF